These 17 T cell receptor beta chains share one sample of origin, sequenced in a study of T-cell reconstitution after alpha-beta-depleted transplantation in children. Preparing the TCRbeta library involved the use of unique molecular identifiers. MiXCR was run by TCRdb on the PCR reads, yielding one entry per CDR3 protein. The data show fewer than 700,000 distinct CDR3 sequences, with approximately 12% seen just once and around 2.2% held by the top ten. This specimen consisted of PBMCs, mostly from graft donor cells, obtained 360 days after TCRalphabeta/CD19-depleted stem cell transplant. The receptors here all came from a male patient aged 10-17 years who had a stem cell transplant for acute myeloid leukemia, so the T cells may come from the graft donor.

This clonotype appeared many times. V gene TRBV20-1 combines with J gene TRBJ2-2; 7 nucleotides align to TRBD2. With 0 bases clipped from V and 5 bases from J, the junction kept 6 bases outside the gene matches. Germline V lookup: CDR1 DFQATT, CDR2 SNEGSKA (reference sequence). The CDR3 loop spans 15 amino acids. The CDR3 DNA follows: TGCAGTGCTAGAGACCGGCGGGAGAGAACCGGGGAGCTGTTTTTT. This translates into CSARDRRERTGELFF.

In its sample, this clonotype was seen many times. The chain recombines TRBV7-9 with TRBJ2-7; D is perhaps TRBD1 or TRBD2 (5 bases each). This CDR3 is 16 amino acids long. V lost 3 bases to trimming and J lost 0 bases, with 15 bases between them. Germline V gene data show CDR1 as SEHNR and CDR2 as FQNEAQ (reference sequence). CDR3 nucleotide sequence: TGTGCCAGCAGCTTGCGGCAGACAGACTACTCCTACGAGCAGTACTTC. Translated, it gives CASSLRQTDYSYEQYF.

The chain has TRBV11-3 and TRBJ2-3; 7 bases are a match to TRBD2. V was pared by 3 bases and J by 0 bases, with 0 bases of the junction left unmatched. The CDR3 runs to 14 residues. Germline assignment: CDR1 SGHNT and CDR2 YENEEA. CDR3 protein: CASSFGRSTDTQYF. CDR3 in DNA: TGTGCCAGCAGCTTCGGGAGGAGCACAGATACGCAGTATTTT.

A few counts support this clonotype. The genes are TRBV4-3 and TRBJ2-2; TRBD1 might be the D (5 bases). Per the germline V gene, CDR1 is LGHNA and CDR2 is YSLEER. The CDR3 is 16 amino acids. V was cut by 2 bases and J by 1 base, with 11 bases left in between. CDR3: CASSQTTGLNTGELFF. CDR3 coding DNA: TGCGCCAGCAGCCAAACTACAGGCTTGAACACCGGGGAGCTGTTTTTT.

This clonotype was seen only a few times. The genes are TRBV7-9 and TRBJ1-6; 7 nucleotides agree with TRBD1. Germline V gene data show CDR1 as SEHNR and CDR2 as FQNEAQ (reference sequence). The CDR3 length is 13 residues. Germline trimming cut 7 bases from V and 5 bases from J; bases unmatched to any gene: 2. This CDR3 is CASTGQHNSPLHF. For the CDR3, the DNA is TGTGCCAGCACGGGACAGCATAATTCACCCCTCCACTTT.

In this sample, this clonotype turned up many times. J is TRBJ2-5 and V is TRBV10-3, with D perhaps matching TRBD1 (8 bases). V lost 3 bases and J 5 bases, leaving 19 bases between the germline ends. The CDR3 sequence is 16 residues long. Per germline, CDR1 ENHRY and CDR2 SYGVKD. The CDR3: CAISDSGQGGLETQYF. CDR3 bases: TGTGCCATCAGTGACTCCGGACAGGGAGGGTTGGAGACCCAGTACTTC.

The CDR3 reads CASSLLVVEGLNQPQHF. The CDR3 nucleotides are TGTGCCAGCAGCTTGTTAGTGGTGGAGGGGTTGAATCAGCCCCAGCATTTT. The rearrangement links TRBV28 to TRBJ1-5, with D perhaps matching TRBD1 (5 bases). Per germline, CDR1 MDHEN and CDR2 SYDVKM. V was cut by 6 bases and J by 4 bases, with 22 bases left in between. The CDR3 covers 17 residues.

This clonotype appeared a few times. The chain is built from TRBV4-3 and TRBJ2-1; a possible D gene is TRBD2 (6 bases). Trimming pared 1 base from V and 5 bases from J, leaving 15 bases between. Germline V gene data show CDR1 as LGHNA and CDR2 as YSLEER. The CDR3 spans 16 residues. The CDR3 loop is CASSQGTGLTDNEQFF. The CDR3 DNA follows: TGCGCCAGCAGCCAAGGAACGGGACTGACGGACAATGAGCAGTTCTTC.

The rearrangement joins TRBV7-2 to TRBJ2-2; 12 nucleotides line up with TRBD2. The germline V gene has CDR1 SGHTA and CDR2 FQGNSA. V lost 6 bases, J lost 5 bases, and 4 bases stayed unmatched. This CDR3 is 15 amino acids long. In DNA, the CDR3 is TGTGCCAGCAGGGCTAGCGGGAGGGGGACCGGGGAGCTGTTTTTT. Protein: CASRASGRGTGELFF.

Many counts were recorded for this clonotype. J is TRBJ1-5 and V is TRBV12-3 or TRBV12-4, with 7 bases fitting TRBD1. The J segment lost 4 bases and the V segment lost 6 bases, leaving 9 bases of the junction unmatched. The CDR3 sequence is 15 residues long. DNA for the CDR3: TGTGCCAGCAGCCCCGGGACAGCAATGAATCAGCCCCAGCATTTT. This sequence encodes CASSPGTAMNQPQHF.

This clonotype was detected only a few times. This chain joins TRBV10-3 and TRBJ1-1; D is ambiguous. The germline gives CDR1 ENHRY, CDR2 SYGVKD. Trimming left V 4 bases short and J 2 bases short, with 14 bases between. This CDR3 has 15 residues. DNA of the CDR3: TGTGCCATCAGTGGTAACCGAATCTACAACACTGAAGCTTTCTTT. This sequence encodes CAISGNRIYNTEAFF.

Ten or more counts support this clonotype. This chain links TRBV5-1 with TRBJ2-1; 12 nucleotides agree with TRBD2. In germline, CDR1 is SGHRS, CDR2 YFSETQ. Losses at the gene ends were 4 bases for V and 6 bases for J; bases not matched to a gene: 11. CDR3 length: 17 residues. DNA of the CDR3: TGCGCCAGCAGCCCACTAGCGGGAGGCTGGGCCCCCAATGAGCAGTTCTTC. It codes for CASSPLAGGWAPNEQFF.

The chain carries TRBV29-1 and TRBJ2-1, with 10 nucleotides matching TRBD1. Germline loops: CDR1 SQVTM, CDR2 ANQGSEA. Trimming at V came to 6 bases and at J to 4 bases, leaving 12 bases not matched to a gene. This CDR3 region has 16 residues. CDR3 DNA: TGCAGCGTCCAGGGCGGGACAGGGGAGACTTACAATGAGCAGTTCTTC. Protein sequence: CSVQGGTGETYNEQFF.

V gene TRBV20-1 combines with J gene TRBJ2-7; perhaps TRBD2 as D (5 bases). The CDR3 loop spans 16 amino acids. Germline lookup yields CDR1 DFQATT and CDR2 SNEGSKA (reference sequence). The V gene lost 0 bases and the J gene lost 2 bases, with 17 bases spanning the gap. The chain's CDR3 is CSARDGLILPTYEQYF. CDR3 DNA sequence: TGCAGTGCTAGAGACGGACTCATCCTACCAACCTACGAGCAGTACTTC.

This clonotype was counted a few times. The V gene is TRBV6-5, the J gene TRBJ2-4; tentatively, D is TRBD1 or TRBD2 (5 bases each). Looked up from germline, CDR1 is MNHEY and CDR2 is SVGAGI. The CDR3 covers 21 residues. The V gene lost 5 bases and the J gene lost 0 bases, with 29 bases spanning the gap. Here the CDR3 DNA reads TGTGCCAGCAGTCCCATCCTCGAGCTCCATTGGGGGATACTAGCCAAAAACATTCAGTACTTC. Its protein is CASSPILELHWGILAKNIQYF.

This clonotype was counted many times. The gene calls are TRBV15 and TRBJ2-1; no definite D call. In germline, CDR1 is LNHNV, CDR2 YYDKDF (reference sequence). This CDR3 spans 14 amino acids. V was pared by 4 bases and J by 2 bases, with 9 bases between. The DNA for the CDR3 is TGTGCCACCAGCACTGATGGACCCTACAATGAGCAGTTCTTC. Amino acids: CATSTDGPYNEQFF.

This clonotype occurred many times. The rearrangement joins TRBV20-1 to TRBJ2-1; D is undetermined. V was shortened by 3 bases and J by 7 bases, with 13 bases between the two germline ends. The germline V gene encodes CDR1 DFQATT and CDR2 SNEGSKA (reference sequence). The CDR3 consists of 13 residues. The CDR3: CSASRLNRNEQFF. The CDR3 DNA reads TGCAGTGCTAGTAGACTGAACAGAAATGAGCAGTTCTTC.